The 27 T cell receptor beta chains presented below share a single source sample, sequenced in a study of blood T cells in healthy people across ages. The second PCR ran about 6 to 12 cycles with a sample-barcoded 5' primer and J-beta primers. Each CDR3 protein is one row after TCRdb ran MiXCR on the 5' RACE reads. This sample has around 900,000 distinct CDR3 sequences, with about 53% found just once. The sequenced sample consisted of blood. The origin of the receptors is a woman aged 55-69 years in good health.

This chain connects TRBV13 to TRBJ2-1; 11 nucleotides line up with TRBD2. Looked up from germline, CDR1 is PRHDT and CDR2 is FYEKMQ (reference sequence). CDR3 length equals 14 residues. V trimming: 5 bases; J trimming: 7 bases; junction bases outside the gene matches: 4. The CDR3, as DNA: TGTGCCAGCAGCACCCGGACTAGCGGGAATGAGCAGTTCTTC. It yields the protein CASSTRTSGNEQFF. Variable domain in full (rest from reference TRBV13 and TRBJ2-1): AAGVIQSPRHLIKEKRETATLKCYPIPRHDTVYWYQQGPGQDPQFLISFYEKMQSDKGSIPDRFSAQQFSDYHSELNMSSLELGDSALYFCASSTRTSGNEQFFGPGTRLTVL.

This chain connects TRBV28 to TRBJ2-4; D is unclear. From germline, CDR1 is MDHEN and CDR2 SYDVKM. The V end was cut by 4 bases, the J end by 13 bases, with 17 bases between. The CDR3 is made up of 13 amino acids. Written as DNA, the CDR3 is TGTGCCAGCAGTTCTGAGCCCCGGGTTGGGCAGTACTTC. It specifies CASSSEPRVGQYF.

The genes are TRBV7-9 and TRBJ2-5, with D maybe TRBD2 (5 bases). Between the trimmed V and J ends, which lost 5 bases and 3 bases, there was a span of 16 bases. The CDR3 length is 15 residues. Per germline, CDR1 SEHNR and CDR2 FQNEAQ (reference sequence). The CDR3 DNA follows: TGTGCCAGCAGCACCTACTGGGAGAGGGAAGAGACCCAGTACTTC. It codes for CASSTYWEREETQYF.

The V and J genes are TRBV10-3 and TRBJ2-5; 12 bases align to TRBD2. CDR1 is ENHRY and CDR2 is SYGVKD in the germline V gene. V shed 2 bases and J 4 bases; nucleotides not matched to a gene: 11. The CDR3 sequence is 18 residues long. The CDR3 reads CAISERAASGRAGETQYF. CDR3 sequence (DNA): TGTGCCATCAGTGAGCGAGCGGCTAGCGGGAGGGCCGGAGAGACCCAGTACTTC.

This sequence joins TRBV20-1 and TRBJ2-7; weak D call: TRBD2 (6 bases). V lost 2 bases to trimming and J lost 1 base, with 15 bases between them. The germline V gene has CDR1 DFQATT and CDR2 SNEGSKA (reference sequence). This CDR3 has 15 residues. The CDR3 loop is CSARFHGTGSYEQYF. The DNA for the CDR3 is TGCAGTGCTAGATTTCATGGGACTGGGTCCTACGAGCAGTACTTC.

The genes are TRBV20-1 and TRBJ2-1, with 11 bases lining up with TRBD2. The V gene's germline CDR1 is DFQATT and CDR2 SNEGSKA (reference sequence). Trimming removed 6 bases from V and 5 bases from J; junction bases left unmatched: 9. The CDR3 totals 15 residues. This chain's CDR3 is CSAEMLAGGDNEQFF. The CDR3 DNA is TGCAGTGCAGAGATGCTAGCGGGAGGTGACAATGAGCAGTTCTTC.

This CDR3 reads CASSQVHAGGLGNEQFF. The CDR3 bases are TGCGCCAGCAGCCAAGTCCACGCGGGAGGCCTGGGGAATGAGCAGTTCTTC. The rearrangement links TRBV4-1 to TRBJ2-1; 8 bases fit TRBD2. V shed 1 base and J 7 bases; nucleotides not matched to a gene: 12. CDR1 and CDR2 (germline): MGHRA, YSYEKL. CDR3 size: 17 residues.

This clonotype was counted many times. This chain uses TRBV7-9 with TRBJ1-1; D is unclear. CDR3 size: 14 residues. Germline V gives CDR1 SEHNR, CDR2 FQNEAQ (reference sequence). The V gene lost 6 bases and the J gene lost 4 bases, with 15 bases spanning the gap. The CDR3 reads CASRPKEGGTEAFF. Written as DNA, the CDR3 is TGTGCCAGCAGACCCAAGGAGGGTGGCACTGAAGCTTTCTTT.

V and J are TRBV21-1 and TRBJ2-2; TRBD1 is the table's D call, not checked against the DNA. TRBV21-1 is labeled a pseudogene. CDR3 length: 15 amino acids. In nucleotides, the CDR3 is TGTGCCAGCAGCAAAGAGAGGGAAGGGAGCGGGGAGCTGTTTTTT. Amino acid sequence: CASSKEREGSGELFF.

Only a few counts were recorded for this clonotype. J is TRBJ2-4 and V is TRBV20-1; D is uncertain. The DNA end lines up better with TRBJ2-7; the J call may be wrong. CDR3 length: 12 amino acids. Germline V gene lookup returns CDR1 DFQATT and CDR2 SNEGSKA (reference sequence). The CDR3 loop reads CSATPAIAEQYF. The DNA for the CDR3 is TGCAGTGCTACTCCAGCGATAGCCGAGCAGTACTTC.

A word on this clonotype: The junction departs from germline at one end; a sequencing error may be responsible. The J gene is TRBJ2-5, the V gene TRBV4-1, with D possibly being TRBD2 (5 bases). The CDR3 sequence is 17 residues long. Per the germline V gene, CDR1 is MGHRA and CDR2 is YSYEKL. This CDR3 reads CASSQVPRLSVVETQYF. CDR3 DNA sequence: TGCGCTAGCAGCCAAGTTCCGAGACTAAGCGTTGTAGAGACCCAGTACTTC.

A few counts support this clonotype. The rearrangement joins TRBV28 to TRBJ2-7; D may be TRBD2 (7 bases). The CDR3 sequence is 15 residues long. The ends were cut back, 3 bases at V and 0 bases at J, with 12 bases in the middle. Germline assignment: CDR1 MDHEN and CDR2 SYDVKM. The CDR3 DNA sequence: TGTGCCAGCAGTTTGGGCGGGGGCGACTCCTACGAGCAGTACTTC. It encodes CASSLGGGDSYEQYF.

This clonotype was detected only once. The chain couples TRBV27 to TRBJ2-1, with 12 bases matching TRBD2. Per germline, CDR1 MNHEY and CDR2 SMNVEV (reference sequence). V was pared by 5 bases and J by 9 bases, with 8 bases of the junction left unmatched. There are 15 residues in the CDR3. The CDR3 bases are TGTGCCAGCAGTCCGACTAGCGGGAGTACCACTGAGCAGTTCTTC. This encodes CASSPTSGSTTEQFF.

J is TRBJ2-4 and V is TRBV4-1; the D gene is possibly TRBD2 (6 bases). From germline, CDR1 is MGHRA and CDR2 YSYEKL. Trimming stripped 4 bases from V and 0 bases from J, with 16 bases between. This CDR3 has 17 amino acids. The CDR3 loop is CASSPKEGLLAKNIQYF. Here the CDR3 DNA reads TGCGCCAGCAGCCCTAAGGAGGGGTTACTAGCCAAAAACATTCAGTACTTC.

This rearrangement joins TRBV12-3 or TRBV12-4 to TRBJ2-3; possibly TRBD2 for D (5 bases). V dropped 6 bases and J dropped 7 bases, with 14 bases sitting between them. The CDR3 contains 13 residues. The CDR3 DNA reads as TGTGCCAGCAGCAGAGTGAGGGCCAATACGCAGTATTTT. It codes for CASSRVRANTQYF.

This clonotype was observed a handful of times. The V gene is TRBV4-2, the J gene TRBJ2-5, with 10 bases that match TRBD1. In germline, CDR1 is LGHNA, CDR2 YNFKEQ. The CDR3 is 17 amino acids. V shed 1 base and J 5 bases; nucleotides not matched to a gene: 10. In nucleotides, the CDR3 is TGTGCCAGCAGCCAAGTTCCCCCGACAGGGGGCGGTGAGACCCAGTACTTC. Protein sequence: CASSQVPPTGGGETQYF.

CDR3 region: CASSGTGLGEQYF. In DNA, the CDR3 is TGTGCCAGCAGTGGGACTGGCCTTGGTGAGCAGTACTTC. V usage is TRBV7-6 and J usage is TRBJ2-7; possible D gene TRBD2, 6 bases. The CDR3 has 13 residues. Germline loops: CDR1 SGHVS, CDR2 FNYEAQ. Trimming shortened V by 6 bases and J by 7 bases, and 16 bases separated the two germline ends. The full variable domain, in which reference TRBV7-6 and TRBJ2-7 provide the parts outside the CDR3, is GAGVSQSPRYKVTKRGQDVALRCDPISGHVSLYWYRQALGQGPEFLTYFNYEAQQDKSGLPNDRFSAERPEGSISTLTIQRTEQRDSAMYRCASSGTGLGEQYFGPGTRLTVT.

This clonotype was seen a single time. The chain carries TRBV29-1 and TRBJ1-1; no definite D call. CDR1 and CDR2 from the germline V gene are SQVTM and ANQGSEA. CDR3 size: 12 residues. The ends were cut back, 2 bases at V and 4 bases at J, with 8 bases in the middle. The CDR3 region is CSVELVTTEAFF. The CDR3 DNA follows: TGCAGCGTTGAATTGGTAACCACTGAAGCTTTCTTT.

This sequence joins TRBV10-3 and TRBJ2-1, with TRBD2 matching over 8 bases. The trim removed 0 bases at V and 10 bases at J, leaving 14 bases unmatched. CDR3 length equals 17 residues. In germline, CDR1 is ENHRY, CDR2 SYGVKD. For the CDR3, the DNA is TGTGCCATCAGTGAGTCGGAAGTGGTAGCGGGGACCGAGGAGCAGTTCTTC. This codes for CAISESEVVAGTEEQFF.

A remark on this clonotype: The junction differs from germline at one of its ends, possibly a read error. The CDR3 protein is CAKGYRGSYKEQFF. The CDR3 region has the DNA TGTGCTAAGGGGTACAGGGGCTCGTACAAGGAGCAGTTCTTC. The chain joins TRBV19 to TRBJ2-7, with 7 positions matching TRBD1. The closer fit of TRBJ2-1 to the DNA end suggests the J call may be wrong. This CDR3 has 14 residues. From germline, CDR1 is LNHDA and CDR2 SQIVND (reference sequence).

V usage is TRBV10-3 and J usage is TRBJ2-5; unclear D gene. Trimming took off 3 bases at V and 3 bases at J, with 20 bases between the two ends. The length of the CDR3 is 17 residues. Looked up from germline, CDR1 is ENHRY and CDR2 is SYGVKD. The CDR3 DNA follows: TGTGCCATCAGTGACGTCGTCATCGGCATATCGGAAGAGACCCAGTACTTC. Translating gives CAISDVVIGISEETQYF.

The chain uses TRBV7-2 and TRBJ2-7; TRBD2 matches 12 bases. From germline, CDR1 is SGHTA and CDR2 FQGNSA. With V trimmed by 4 bases and J by 3 bases, 19 bases remained unmatched. The CDR3 loop spans 20 amino acids. The DNA of the CDR3 is TGTGCCAGCAGCTCAGCCCAACTAGCGGGAGGTTTCTTCTTCAACTACGAGCAGTACTTC. Residues: CASSSAQLAGGFFFNYEQYF.

The V gene is TRBV15, the J gene TRBJ2-7; 10 bases line up with TRBD1. The V and J ends lost 1 base and 1 base, in that order; junction bases with no gene match: 7. Germline V CDR1 and CDR2: LNHNV, YYDKDF (reference sequence). This CDR3 is 17 amino acids long. The chain's CDR3 is CATSRGLGTGESYEQYF. The CDR3 coding sequence is TGTGCCACCAGCAGAGGGTTGGGGACAGGGGAATCCTACGAGCAGTACTTC.

This chain connects TRBV7-9 to TRBJ2-1; D not resolved. V was cut by 1 base and J by 5 bases, with 6 bases left in between. Germline V gene sequence: CDR1 SEHNR, CDR2 FQNEAQ (reference sequence). There are 13 residues in the CDR3. The CDR3 region is CASSLVVHNEQFF. CDR3 coding DNA: TGTGCCAGCAGCTTAGTGGTCCACAATGAGCAGTTCTTC.

The chain joins TRBV14 to TRBJ2-4; TRBD2 matches at 13 bases. The J call may not be correct, given that the DNA end is closer to TRBJ2-7. Looked up from germline, CDR1 is SGHDN and CDR2 is FVKESK. This CDR3 has 15 amino acids. The CDR3 reads CASSRTSGGPYEQYF. Here the CDR3 DNA reads TGTGCCAGCAGTCGGACTAGCGGGGGACCCTACGAGCAGTACTTC.

This sequence joins TRBV9 and TRBJ2-7, with TRBD2 identical over 15 bases. This CDR3 comprises 16 residues. Germline values: CDR1 SGDLS, CDR2 YYNGEE. Unmatched junction bases numbered 5, after V lost 3 bases and J lost 4 bases. CDR3 loop: CASSAQGLAGGYEQYF. CDR3 nucleotide sequence: TGTGCCAGCAGCGCCCAGGGACTAGCGGGAGGATACGAGCAGTACTTC.

The chain is built from TRBV6-5 and TRBJ2-4; possible D gene TRBD1, 5 bases. The end of the DNA is better explained by TRBJ2-5, so the J call may be wrong. The CDR3 contains 15 residues. Germline values: CDR1 MNHEY, CDR2 SVGAGI. CDR3 sequence: CASSYNQVREETQYF. The CDR3 DNA is TGTGCCAGCAGTTACAACCAGGTCAGGGAAGAGACCCAGTACTTC.